This T cell receptor (beta chain) stems from a study of cytomegalovirus exposure and HLA in healthy donors. Study conclusions and caveats: A later analysis, which compared TCR beta chains of equal frequency, found the HLA-associated ones more clonally expanded. Presence/absence analysis assumed near-uniform sequencing depth across donors.

The CDR3 has 16 amino acids. Germline V gene data show CDR1 as MGHRA and CDR2 as YSYEKL. The V gene end was trimmed by 1 base and the J gene end by 0 bases; junction bases not matched to a gene: 3. Note on this clone: What it recognizes is unknown.

PCR used 60 Vbeta primers and 13 Jbeta primers. Some clones are missing from TCRdb's copy, which holds only in-frame ones; the method was immunoSEQ multiplex PCR. In the table there are fewer than 250,000 clones, around 67% of which are singletons. The source material was PBMCs. This chain links TRBV4-1 with TRBJ2-7, with 10 positions matching TRBD1. This receptor was taken from a woman aged 30 to 39 in good health and CMV-seropositive. The CDR3 here is CASSQVGQGLSYEQYF. DNA of the CDR3: TGCGCCAGCAGCCAAGTGGGACAGGGGCTCTCCTACGAGCAGTACTTC.